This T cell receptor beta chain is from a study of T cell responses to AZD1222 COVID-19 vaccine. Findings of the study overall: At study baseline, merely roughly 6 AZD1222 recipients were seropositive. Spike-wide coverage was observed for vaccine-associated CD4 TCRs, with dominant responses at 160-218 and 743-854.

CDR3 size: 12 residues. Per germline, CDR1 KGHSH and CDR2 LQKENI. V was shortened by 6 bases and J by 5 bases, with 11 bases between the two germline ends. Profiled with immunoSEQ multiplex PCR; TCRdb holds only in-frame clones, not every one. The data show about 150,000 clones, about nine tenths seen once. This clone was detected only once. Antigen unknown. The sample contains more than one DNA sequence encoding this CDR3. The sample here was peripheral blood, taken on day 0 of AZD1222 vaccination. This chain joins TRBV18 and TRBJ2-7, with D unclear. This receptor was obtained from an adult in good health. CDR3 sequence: CASSLQGNEQYF. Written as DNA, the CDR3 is TGTGCCAGCTCCCTTCAAGGGAACGAGCAGTACTTC.